The clone carrying this TCR beta chain was seen ten or more times. Its antigen is as yet unknown. Germline values: CDR1 SGHKS, CDR2 YYEKEE (reference sequence). CDR3 size: 16 residues. With 3 bases removed from V and 6 bases from J, the gap between germline ends came to 20 bases. This entry is derived from a study of CD8 T cells in ankylosing spondylitis. Study-level findings and limits: In reactive arthritis synovial fluid and blood, some motif variants had been reported before. A TCR beta motif made of about eight highly homologous variants seemed typical of ankylosing spondylitis blood.

TCRdb recomputed calls from the 5' RACE reads with MiXCR, one row per CDR3 protein. The data show fewer than 550,000 distinct CDR3 sequences, about 5% seen once. This sequence was found in a male donor with ankylosing spondylitis. Sample: blood, either unsorted or a sorted T cell fraction (not recorded which). This chain connects TRBV5-5 to TRBJ2-3, with D hard to call. CDR3 residues: CASSSQWASRWDTQYF. The CDR3 bases are TGTGCCAGCAGCTCCCAGTGGGCCTCACGCTGGGATACGCAGTATTTT.